This T cell receptor (beta chain) was sequenced in a study of OX40 agonist ivuxolimab in advanced cancers. Repertoires were generated with immunoSEQ multiplex PCR, while TCRdb's copy carries only in-frame clones and drops some. The sample includes approximately 52,000 clones, about 90% of them seen just once. CDR3 length: 16 amino acids. Trimming cost V 0 bases and J 5 bases; bases outside gene matches: 5. Germline CDR1 LGHNA, CDR2 YSLEER. The receptor was isolated from an adult with an advanced solid tumor such as melanoma, head and neck, liver or kidney cancer. The chain carries TRBV4-3 and TRBJ2-1; 9 bases align to TRBD2. The sample was CD4+ or CD8+ T cells sorted from blood, taken in a trial of the OX40 agonist ivuxolimab. The CDR3 region is CASSQESLAGNNEQFF. The CDR3 DNA reads TGCGCCAGCAGCCAAGAAAGCCTAGCGGGGAACAATGAGCAGTTCTTC.